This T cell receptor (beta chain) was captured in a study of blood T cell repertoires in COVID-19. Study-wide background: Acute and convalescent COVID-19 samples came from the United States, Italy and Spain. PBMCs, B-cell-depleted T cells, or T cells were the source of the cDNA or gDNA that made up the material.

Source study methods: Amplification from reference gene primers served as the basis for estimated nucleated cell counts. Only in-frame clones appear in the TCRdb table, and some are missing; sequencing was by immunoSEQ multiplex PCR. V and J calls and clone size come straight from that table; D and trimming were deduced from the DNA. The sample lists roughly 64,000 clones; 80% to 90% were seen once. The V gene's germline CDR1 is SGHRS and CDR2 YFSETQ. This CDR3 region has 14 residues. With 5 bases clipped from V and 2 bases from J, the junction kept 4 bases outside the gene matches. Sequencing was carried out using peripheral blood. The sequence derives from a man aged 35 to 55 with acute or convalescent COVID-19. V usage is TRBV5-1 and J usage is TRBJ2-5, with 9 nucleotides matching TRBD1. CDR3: CASSTTGGQETQYF. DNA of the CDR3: TGCGCCAGCAGTACGACAGGGGGACAAGAGACCCAGTACTTC. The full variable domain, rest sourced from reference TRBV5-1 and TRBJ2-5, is KAGVTQTPRYLIKTRGQQVTLSCSPISGHRSVSWYQQTPGQGLQFLFEYFSETQRNKGNFPGRFSGRQFSNSRSEMNVSTLELGDSALYLCASSTTGGQETQYFGPGTRLLVL.